Listed below are T cell receptor beta chains from one sample, sequenced in a study of OX40 agonist ivuxolimab in advanced cancers. Assay used: immunoSEQ multiplex PCR; TCRdb lists only in-frame clones, some missing. The sample lists 22,000 or so clones; 60% to 85% were seen once. The sequences come from CD4+ or CD8+ T cells sorted from blood, collected in a trial of the OX40 agonist ivuxolimab. The receptors derive from an adult with an advanced solid tumor such as melanoma, head and neck, liver or kidney cancer. Both conserved end residues are part of each CDR3. Fields, in order: CDR3 length, clone size, J gene, V gene, D gene, CDR3 DNA, CDR3 protein. The D gene is left open where the match is weak. The size of a clone is reported for some rows only, either as once, few or many, or as a class for expanded clones.

15,-,TRBJ1-2,TRBV5-5,-,TGTGCCAGCAGCGGAACAGGGAACTTAAACTATGGCTACACCTTC,CASSGTGNLNYGYTF
16,few,TRBJ1-6,TRBV7-3,-,TGTGCCAGCAGCTTATCCGCGGACAGATTGGGTTCACCCCTCCACTTT,CASSLSADRLGSPLHF
13,-,TRBJ2-1,TRBV5-4,-,TGTGCCAGCAGCTTACAGGGTTACAATGAGCAGTTCTTC,CASSLQGYNEQFF
13,-,TRBJ1-1,TRBV7-2,-,TGTGCCAGCAGCTTAGCCCGGAACACTGAAGCTTTCTTT,CASSLARNTEAFF
15,-,TRBJ2-1,TRBV29-1,-,TGCAGCGTTGAACGAGGGGCCAGCTCCTACAATGAGCAGTTCTTC,CSVERGASSYNEQFF
14,-,TRBJ1-2,TRBV25-1,TRBD1,TGTGCCAGCAGTAAAGGACAGGCGGCCCATGGCTACACCTTC,CASSKGQAAHGYTF
15,-,TRBJ1-5,TRBV6-1,-,TGTGCCAGCAGTGAAGGGGGTAGGGGGTATCAGCCCCAGCATTTT,CASSEGGRGYQPQHF
15,few,TRBJ2-2,TRBV27,TRBD1,TGTGCCAGCAGTTACCCGGGACAGGGTCGCCGGGAGCTGTTTTTT,CASSYPGQGRRELFF
14,-,TRBJ1-1,TRBV15,-,TGTGCCACCAGCATCGGGACCCTTAACACTGAAGCTTTCTTT,CATSIGTLNTEAFF
13,once,TRBJ1-1,TRBV28,-,TGTGCCAGCAGTTTAACGATTAGCACTGAAGCTTTCTTT,CASSLTISTEAFF
15,-,TRBJ2-5,TRBV11-2,-,TGTGCCAGCAGCTTACGCAGTTTAGTAGAAGAGACCCAGTACTTC,CASSLRSLVEETQYF
14,-,TRBJ1-2,TRBV7-9,-,TGTGCCAGCAGCTTGGAGGGACCCTTCTATGGCTACACCTTC,CASSLEGPFYGYTF
14,-,TRBJ1-5,TRBV6-5,TRBD1,TGTGCCAGCAGCGAGACAGGGGGGTATCAGCCCCAGCATTTT,CASSETGGYQPQHF
12,-,TRBJ1-4,TRBV5-6,-,TGTGCCAGCAGCTTGGGAGGAGAAAAACTGTTTTTT,CASSLGGEKLFF
14,once,TRBJ2-5,TRBV6-1,-,TGTGCCAGCAGTGTCCAGGACAGCCAAGAGACCCAGTACTTC,CASSVQDSQETQYF
15,once,TRBJ1-1,TRBV2,TRBD1,TGTGCCAGCAGTGAACAGGGGGGTGTCAGCACTGAAGCTTTCTTT,CASSEQGGVSTEAFF
12,-,TRBJ1-2,TRBV7-9,-,TGTGCCAGCAGCCCGGGGGCGGGTGGCTACACCTTC,CASSPGAGGYTF
16,-,TRBJ1-3,TRBV4-1,-,TGCGCCAGCAGCCAAGGAGTGACAGGTAGTGGAAACACCATATATTTT,CASSQGVTGSGNTIYF
13,-,TRBJ2-5,TRBV18,-,TGTGCCAGCTCACCGGGGGTCAAAGAGACCCAGTACTTC,CASSPGVKETQYF
13,-,TRBJ1-1,TRBV7-9,-,TGTGCCAGCAGCTCAGGGGCGAACACTGAAGCTTTCTTT,CASSSGANTEAFF
13,-,TRBJ1-2,TRBV28,-,TGTGCCAGCAGTTTAACGGGGACCTATGGCTACACCTTC,CASSLTGTYGYTF
18,-,TRBJ2-1,TRBV7-2,TRBD2,TGTGCCAGCAGCTTGGCCGGGGGAGGGCTGGGCTCCTACAATGAGCAGTTCTTC,CASSLAGGGLGSYNEQFF
16,-,TRBJ2-7,TRBV12-5,-,TGTGCTAGTGGTTTGATATGTCGGTCTGGGTCCTACGAGCAGTACTTC,CASGLICRSGSYEQYF
14,-,TRBJ1-1,TRBV19,TRBD1,TGTGCCAGTAGGCCGAGACAGGGCTACACTGAAGCTTTCTTT,CASRPRQGYTEAFF
16,-,TRBJ2-3,TRBV6-1,-,TGTGCCAGCAGTGATTTCGCCGGGAGCCCGGGAGATACGCAGTATTTT,CASSDFAGSPGDTQYF
16,once,TRBJ2-5,TRBV6-5,-,TGTGCCAGCAGTTACTCTTATGAGGGAGTCCAAGAGACCCAGTACTTC,CASSYSYEGVQETQYF